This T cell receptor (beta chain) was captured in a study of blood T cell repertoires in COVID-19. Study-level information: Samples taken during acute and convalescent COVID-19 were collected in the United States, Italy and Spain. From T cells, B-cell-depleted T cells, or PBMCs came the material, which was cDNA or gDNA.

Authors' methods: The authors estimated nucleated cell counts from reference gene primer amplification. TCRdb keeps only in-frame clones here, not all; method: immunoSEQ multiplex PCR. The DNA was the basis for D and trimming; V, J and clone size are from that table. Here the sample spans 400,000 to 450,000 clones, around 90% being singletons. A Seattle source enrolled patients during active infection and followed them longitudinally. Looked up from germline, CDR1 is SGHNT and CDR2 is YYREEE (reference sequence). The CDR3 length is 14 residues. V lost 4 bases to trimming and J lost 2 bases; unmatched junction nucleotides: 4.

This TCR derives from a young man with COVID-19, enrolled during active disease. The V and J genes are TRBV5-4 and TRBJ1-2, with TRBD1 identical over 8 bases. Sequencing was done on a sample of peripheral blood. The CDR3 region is CASSGRTGNYGYTF. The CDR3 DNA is TGTGCCAGCAGCGGGAGGACAGGGAACTATGGCTACACCTTC. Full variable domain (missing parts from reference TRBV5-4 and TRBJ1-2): ETGVTQSPTHLIKTRGQQVTLRCSSQSGHNTVSWYQQALGQGPQFIFQYYREEENGRGNFPPRFSGLQFPNYSSELNVNALELDDSALYLCASSGRTGNYGYTFGSGTRLTVV.